The following is a TCR beta chain sequence with its context. Its matching antigen is unknown. This entry belongs to a study of OX40 agonist ivuxolimab in advanced cancers. Study overall: Patients enrolled in dose escalation were diagnosed with hepatocellular carcinoma, melanoma, renal cell or head and neck cancer. Patients with prior anti-PD-1, anti-PD-L1 or anti-CTLA-4 therapy were eligible; 40% had some.

The assay was immunoSEQ multiplex PCR, and TCRdb's table has in-frame clones only and misses some. The sample yields nearly 55,000 clones, 85% to 90% seen once. General study results and limits: Clonal expansion was among the lowest in partial responders at 0.1-3.0 mg/kg, especially CD8+. Averaged across samples, CD8+ T cells carried more expanded clones than CD4+ did.

The sample consisted of CD4+ or CD8+ T cells sorted from blood, taken in a trial of the OX40 agonist ivuxolimab. This TCR derives from an adult with an advanced solid tumor such as melanoma, head and neck, liver or kidney cancer.

This chain's CDR3 is CAWSKVGIGAFF. In nucleotides, the CDR3 is TGTGCCTGGAGTAAAGTGGGAATTGGAGCTTTCTTT. The chain carries TRBV30 and TRBJ1-1; no firm D call. Germline values: CDR1 GTSNPN, CDR2 SVGIG (reference sequence). The CDR3 loop spans 12 amino acids. Trimming took off 2 bases at V and 10 bases at J, with 14 bases between the two ends.